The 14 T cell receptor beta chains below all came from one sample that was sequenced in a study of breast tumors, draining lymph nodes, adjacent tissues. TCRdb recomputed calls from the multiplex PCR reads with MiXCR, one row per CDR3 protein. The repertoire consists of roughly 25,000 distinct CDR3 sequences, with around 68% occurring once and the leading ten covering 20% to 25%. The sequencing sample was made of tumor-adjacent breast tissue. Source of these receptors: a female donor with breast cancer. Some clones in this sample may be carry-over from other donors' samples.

The CDR3 protein is CASSPDRAYGYTF. CDR3 DNA: TGTGCCAGCTCACCAGACAGGGCCTATGGCTACACCTTC. This chain links TRBV18 with TRBJ1-2, with TRBD1 matching 7 bases. This CDR3 spans 13 amino acids. Germline CDR1 and CDR2: KGHSH and LQKENI. V lost 2 bases, J lost 4 bases, and 1 base stayed unmatched.

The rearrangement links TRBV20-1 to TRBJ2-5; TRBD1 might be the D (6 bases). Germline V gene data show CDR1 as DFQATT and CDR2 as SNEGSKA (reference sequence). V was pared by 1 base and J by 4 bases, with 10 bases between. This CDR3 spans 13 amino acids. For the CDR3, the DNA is TGCAGTGCTAGAGTGGGGGCCGGAGAGACCCAGTACTTC. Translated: CSARVGAGETQYF.

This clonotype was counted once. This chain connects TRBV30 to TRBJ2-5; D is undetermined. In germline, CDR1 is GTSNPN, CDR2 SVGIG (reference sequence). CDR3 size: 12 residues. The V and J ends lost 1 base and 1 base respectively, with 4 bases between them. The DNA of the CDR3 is TGTGCCTGGAGTGGGCTCCAAGAGACCCAGTACTTC. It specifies CAWSGLQETQYF.

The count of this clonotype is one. CDR3: CSATTGVGEKLFF. As DNA, the CDR3 is TGCAGCGCAACAACAGGGGTCGGGGAAAAACTGTTTTTT. The V call is TRBV29-1, the J call TRBJ1-4; 7 bases line up with TRBD1. The V and J ends lost 7 bases and 8 bases, in that order; junction bases with no gene match: 10. The CDR3 runs 13 residues. From germline, CDR1 is SQVTM and CDR2 ANQGSEA.

The CDR3 region is CATSDFSGTKYNEQFF. CDR3 in DNA: TGTGCCACCAGTGATTTTAGTGGGACCAAATACAATGAGCAGTTCTTC. The V and J genes are TRBV24-1 and TRBJ2-1; TRBD1 or TRBD2 may be the D gene (5 bases each). This CDR3 region has 16 residues. Germline V CDR1 and CDR2: KGHDR, SFDVKD. With 1 base removed from V and 4 bases from J, the gap between germline ends came to 13 bases.

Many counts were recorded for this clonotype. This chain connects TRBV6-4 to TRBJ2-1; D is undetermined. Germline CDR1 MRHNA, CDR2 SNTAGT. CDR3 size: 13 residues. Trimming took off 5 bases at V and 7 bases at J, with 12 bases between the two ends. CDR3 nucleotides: TGTGCCAGCAGTAAGACTCCGGAGAATGAGCAGTTCTTC. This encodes CASSKTPENEQFF.

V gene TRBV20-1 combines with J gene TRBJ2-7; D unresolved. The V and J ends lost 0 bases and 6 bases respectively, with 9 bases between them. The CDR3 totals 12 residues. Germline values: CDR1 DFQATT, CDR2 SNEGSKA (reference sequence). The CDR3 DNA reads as TGCAGTGCTAGAGATCCGGCAGGCGAGCAGTACTTC. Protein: CSARDPAGEQYF.

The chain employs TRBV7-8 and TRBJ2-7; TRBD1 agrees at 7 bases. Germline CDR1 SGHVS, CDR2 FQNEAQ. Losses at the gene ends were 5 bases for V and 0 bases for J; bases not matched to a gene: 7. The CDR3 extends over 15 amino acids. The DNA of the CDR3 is TGTGCCAGCAGCCCGCGGACAGGAAGCTCCTACGAGCAGTACTTC. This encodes CASSPRTGSSYEQYF.

As DNA, the CDR3 is TGTGCCAGCAGTTTAGGGAATGGTAATGAAAAACTGTTTTTT. Protein: CASSLGNGNEKLFF. The V gene is TRBV12-3 or TRBV12-4, the J gene TRBJ1-4; D remains ambiguous. The CDR3 sequence is 14 residues long. V was shortened by 1 base and J by 4 bases, with 7 bases between the two germline ends.

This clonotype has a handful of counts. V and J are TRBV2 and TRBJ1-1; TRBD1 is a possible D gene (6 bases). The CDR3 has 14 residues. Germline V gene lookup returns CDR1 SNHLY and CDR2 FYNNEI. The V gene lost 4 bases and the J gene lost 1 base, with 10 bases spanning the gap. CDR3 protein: CASSAGTRNTEAFF. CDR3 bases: TGTGCCAGCAGTGCCGGGACAAGGAACACTGAAGCTTTCTTT. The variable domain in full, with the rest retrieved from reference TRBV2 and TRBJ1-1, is EPEVTQTPSHQVTQMGQEVILRCVPISNHLYFYWYRQILGQKVEFLVSFYNNEISEKSEIFDDQFSVERPDGSNFTLKIRSTKLEDSAMYFCASSAGTRNTEAFFGQGTRLTVV.

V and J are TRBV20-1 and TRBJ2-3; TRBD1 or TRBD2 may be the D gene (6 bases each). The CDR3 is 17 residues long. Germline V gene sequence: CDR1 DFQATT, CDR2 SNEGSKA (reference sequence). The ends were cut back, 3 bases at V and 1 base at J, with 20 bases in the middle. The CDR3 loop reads CSASIIGHGGRTDTQYF. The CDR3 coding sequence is TGCAGTGCTAGTATTATCGGACATGGGGGGCGCACAGATACGCAGTATTTT.

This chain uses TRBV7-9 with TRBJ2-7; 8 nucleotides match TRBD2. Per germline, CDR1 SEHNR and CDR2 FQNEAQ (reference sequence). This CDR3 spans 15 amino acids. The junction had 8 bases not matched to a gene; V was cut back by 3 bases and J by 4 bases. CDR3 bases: TGTGCCAGCAGCTTCAGTCGGGAGGGCCGGTACGAGCAGTACTTC. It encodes CASSFSREGRYEQYF.

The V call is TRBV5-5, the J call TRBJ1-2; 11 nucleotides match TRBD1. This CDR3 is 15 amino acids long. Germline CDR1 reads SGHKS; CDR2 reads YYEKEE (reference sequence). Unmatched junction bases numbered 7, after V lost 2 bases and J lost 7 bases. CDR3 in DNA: TGTGCCAGCAGCTTATACGGGACAGGGGGTGGTGGCTACACCTTC. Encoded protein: CASSLYGTGGGGYTF.

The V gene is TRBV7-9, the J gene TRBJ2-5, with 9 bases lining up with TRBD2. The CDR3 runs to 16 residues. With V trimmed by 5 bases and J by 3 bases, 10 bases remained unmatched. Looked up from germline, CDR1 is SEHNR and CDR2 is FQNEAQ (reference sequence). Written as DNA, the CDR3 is TGTGCCAGCAGCCTCTCCTTGGTAGCGGGAGAAGAGACCCAGTACTTC. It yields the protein CASSLSLVAGEETQYF.